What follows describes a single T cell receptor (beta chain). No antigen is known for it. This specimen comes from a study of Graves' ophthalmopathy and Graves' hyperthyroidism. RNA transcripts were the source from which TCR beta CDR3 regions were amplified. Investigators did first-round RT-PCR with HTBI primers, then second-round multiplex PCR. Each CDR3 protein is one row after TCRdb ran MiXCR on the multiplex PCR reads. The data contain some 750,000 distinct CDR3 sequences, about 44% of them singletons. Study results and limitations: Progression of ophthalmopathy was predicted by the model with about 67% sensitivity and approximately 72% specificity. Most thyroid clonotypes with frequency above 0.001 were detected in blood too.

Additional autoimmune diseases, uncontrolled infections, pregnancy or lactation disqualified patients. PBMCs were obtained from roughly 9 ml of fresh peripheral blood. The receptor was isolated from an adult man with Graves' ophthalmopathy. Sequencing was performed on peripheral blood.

The CDR3 DNA reads as TGCAGTGCTGCCTCAGGGGGGCGAAAAGATGGTGATGGCTACACCTTC. This encodes CSAASGGRKDGDGYTF. The V and J genes are TRBV20-1 and TRBJ1-2; the match to TRBD1 covers 7 bases. The CDR3 is made up of 16 amino acids. V lost 5 bases and J lost 6; bases outside the gene matches: 18. CDR1 DFQATT and CDR2 SNEGSKA come from the germline V gene (reference sequence).